Listed below are T cell receptor beta chains from one sample, sequenced in a study of spatial heterogeneity in lung cancer. TCRdb recomputed calls from the 5' RACE reads with MiXCR, one row per CDR3 protein. The data show 25,000 to 30,000 distinct CDR3 sequences, with roughly 6% seen just once and approximately 20% held by the top ten. Sequencing was performed on PBMCs, taken at follow-up. The source of these receptors is a male donor with early-stage non-small cell lung cancer. The CDR3 runs from the conserved cysteine through the conserved F or W. Fields, in order: clone size, J gene, D gene, V gene, CDR3 protein, CDR3 DNA. The D gene is left open where the match is weak. Expanded clones are given a class, and other clones once, few, many or no size at all.

clone_size: many; j_call: TRBJ1-1; d_call: .; v_call: TRBV5-1; cdr3_aa: CASSWDGGIAFF; cdr3_nt: TGCGCCAGCAGCTGGGACGGAGGGATAGCTTTCTTT
clone_size: many; j_call: TRBJ1-2; d_call: TRBD1; v_call: TRBV29-1; cdr3_aa: CSVEDQDRGYGYTF; cdr3_nt: TGCAGCGTTGAAGATCAGGACAGGGGCTATGGCTACACCTTC
clone_size: .; j_call: TRBJ2-1; d_call: .; v_call: TRBV7-9; cdr3_aa: CASQRTSYNEQFF; cdr3_nt: TGTGCCAGTCAGCGTACCTCCTACAATGAGCAGTTCTTC
clone_size: many; j_call: TRBJ1-1; d_call: TRBD1; v_call: TRBV6-5; cdr3_aa: CASSGQGAVLDTEAFF; cdr3_nt: TGTGCCAGCAGTGGACAGGGGGCCGTGCTGGACACTGAAGCTTTCTTT
clone_size: .; j_call: TRBJ2-7; d_call: .; v_call: TRBV18; cdr3_aa: CATGQSSYEQYF; cdr3_nt: TGTGCCACAGGACAGAGCTCCTACGAGCAGTACTTC
clone_size: few; j_call: TRBJ2-7; d_call: TRBD1; v_call: TRBV5-1; cdr3_aa: CASSTGTGSAYEQYF; cdr3_nt: TGCGCCAGCAGCACAGGGACAGGGAGCGCCTACGAGCAGTACTTC
clone_size: many; j_call: TRBJ2-5; d_call: TRBD2; v_call: TRBV12-3/TRBV12-4; cdr3_aa: CASSFLAGPQETQYF; cdr3_nt: TGTGCCAGCAGTTTCCTAGCGGGACCGCAAGAGACCCAGTACTTC
clone_size: .; j_call: TRBJ1-2; d_call: TRBD1; v_call: TRBV7-2; cdr3_aa: CASSSGQGGGYTF; cdr3_nt: TGTGCCAGCAGCTCCGGACAGGGTGGAGGCTACACCTTC
clone_size: .; j_call: TRBJ2-3; d_call: .; v_call: TRBV5-1; cdr3_aa: CASSFHADTQYF; cdr3_nt: TGCGCCAGCAGCTTTCACGCAGATACGCAGTATTTT
clone_size: .; j_call: TRBJ2-2; d_call: .; v_call: TRBV6-2/TRBV6-3; cdr3_aa: CASSYAGPNTGELFF; cdr3_nt: TGTGCCAGCAGTTACGCGGGGCCAAACACCGGGGAGCTGTTTTTT
clone_size: many; j_call: TRBJ1-1; d_call: .; v_call: TRBV5-6; cdr3_aa: CASSLTGYGTEAFF; cdr3_nt: TGTGCCAGCAGCTTGACAGGGTACGGGACTGAAGCTTTCTTT
clone_size: many; j_call: TRBJ1-5; d_call: .; v_call: TRBV27; cdr3_aa: CASSLGNQPQHF; cdr3_nt: TGTGCCAGCAGTTTAGGCAATCAGCCCCAGCATTTT
clone_size: few; j_call: TRBJ2-2; d_call: .; v_call: TRBV4-1; cdr3_aa: CASSQYGGRFAAGELFF; cdr3_nt: TGCGCCAGCAGCCAGTACGGGGGAAGATTCGCCGCCGGGGAGCTGTTTTTT
clone_size: many; j_call: TRBJ1-2; d_call: .; v_call: TRBV20-1; cdr3_aa: CSARGTYGYTF; cdr3_nt: TGCAGTGCTAGAGGGACCTATGGCTACACCTTC
clone_size: many; j_call: TRBJ2-1; d_call: TRBD2; v_call: TRBV29-1; cdr3_aa: CSVESNPRYRGGSGYEQFF; cdr3_nt: TGCAGCGTTGAATCCAACCCCCGCTATCGTGGCGGGAGTGGGTATGAGCAGTTCTTC
clone_size: many; j_call: TRBJ1-1; d_call: TRBD1; v_call: TRBV7-3; cdr3_aa: CASSLTVTGGRTEAFF; cdr3_nt: TGTGCCAGCAGCTTAACAGTCACAGGGGGTCGCACTGAAGCTTTCTTT
clone_size: many; j_call: TRBJ2-3; d_call: .; v_call: TRBV5-1; cdr3_aa: CASSLRVDPTDTQYF; cdr3_nt: TGCGCCAGCAGCTTACGGGTGGATCCCACAGATACGCAGTATTTT
clone_size: many; j_call: TRBJ1-1; d_call: .; v_call: TRBV7-3; cdr3_aa: CASSPQANTEAFF; cdr3_nt: TGTGCCAGCAGCCCGCAAGCGAACACTGAAGCTTTCTTT
clone_size: many; j_call: TRBJ1-5; d_call: .; v_call: TRBV12-3/TRBV12-4; cdr3_aa: CASSFLSGLGNQPQHF; cdr3_nt: TGTGCCAGCAGTTTTCTCTCAGGGTTGGGCAATCAGCCCCAGCATTTT
clone_size: many; j_call: TRBJ1-3; d_call: TRBD1; v_call: TRBV9; cdr3_aa: CASSVAGTASGNTIYF; cdr3_nt: TGTGCCAGCAGCGTGGCCGGGACAGCCTCTGGAAACACCATATATTTT
clone_size: many; j_call: TRBJ2-5; d_call: .; v_call: TRBV12-5; cdr3_aa: CASGPGETQYF; cdr3_nt: TGTGCTAGCGGGCCCGGGGAGACCCAGTACTTC
clone_size: .; j_call: TRBJ2-1; d_call: TRBD2; v_call: TRBV19; cdr3_aa: CASSIDAGGPNEQFF; cdr3_nt: TGTGCCAGTAGTATAGATGCGGGAGGGCCCAATGAGCAGTTCTTC
clone_size: many; j_call: TRBJ1-2; d_call: .; v_call: TRBV7-9; cdr3_aa: CASSATPYYGYTF; cdr3_nt: TGTGCCAGCTCTGCGACTCCTTACTATGGCTACACCTTC
clone_size: many; j_call: TRBJ2-6; d_call: .; v_call: TRBV29-1; cdr3_aa: CSVDSSGANVLTF; cdr3_nt: TGCAGCGTTGATAGCTCTGGGGCCAACGTCCTGACTTTC
clone_size: many; j_call: TRBJ2-2; d_call: .; v_call: TRBV30; cdr3_aa: CAWSVTGAGTGELFF; cdr3_nt: TGTGCCTGGAGTGTAACAGGAGCGGGCACCGGGGAGCTGTTTTTT
clone_size: .; j_call: TRBJ2-7; d_call: TRBD2; v_call: TRBV20-1; cdr3_aa: CSASTSGGLYYEQYF; cdr3_nt: TGCAGTGCTAGCACTAGCGGGGGGCTCTACTACGAGCAGTACTTC
clone_size: many; j_call: TRBJ2-3; d_call: .; v_call: TRBV5-1; cdr3_aa: CASSLASFSGTDTQYF; cdr3_nt: TGCGCCAGCAGCTTGGCGAGTTTTTCAGGCACAGATACGCAGTATTTT
clone_size: many; j_call: TRBJ1-2; d_call: .; v_call: TRBV19; cdr3_aa: CASSIGAGTQGNYGYTF; cdr3_nt: TGTGCCAGTAGTATAGGCGCCGGGACCCAAGGAAACTATGGCTACACCTTC
clone_size: few; j_call: TRBJ2-1; d_call: TRBD2; v_call: TRBV4-2; cdr3_aa: CASSQESSWAGGYNEQFF; cdr3_nt: TGTGCCAGCAGCCAAGAGTCTTCCTGGGCGGGAGGCTACAATGAGCAGTTCTTC
clone_size: many; j_call: TRBJ2-5; d_call: .; v_call: TRBV27; cdr3_aa: CASRGTGLETQYF; cdr3_nt: TGTGCCAGCAGGGGTACAGGGCTAGAGACCCAGTACTTC
clone_size: many; j_call: TRBJ1-3; d_call: TRBD1; v_call: TRBV7-2; cdr3_aa: CASSIGQARSGNTIYF; cdr3_nt: TGTGCCAGCAGCATCGGACAGGCCCGCTCTGGAAACACCATATATTTT
clone_size: many; j_call: TRBJ2-1; d_call: .; v_call: TRBV4-3; cdr3_aa: CASSQVLGGFYNEQFF; cdr3_nt: TGCGCCAGCAGCCAAGTTTTAGGGGGGTTCTACAATGAGCAGTTCTTC
clone_size: many; j_call: TRBJ1-3; d_call: .; v_call: TRBV20-1; cdr3_aa: CSARAWGSGNTIYF; cdr3_nt: TGCAGTGCTCGCGCATGGGGATCTGGAAACACCATATATTTT
clone_size: many; j_call: TRBJ1-1; d_call: .; v_call: TRBV28; cdr3_aa: CASSQATEAFF; cdr3_nt: TGTGCCAGCAGTCAAGCGACAGAAGCTTTCTTT
clone_size: many; j_call: TRBJ2-7; d_call: TRBD1; v_call: TRBV5-6; cdr3_aa: CASSLEAGGDPYEQYF; cdr3_nt: TGTGCCAGCAGCTTGGAGGCAGGGGGTGACCCCTACGAGCAGTACTTC
clone_size: .; j_call: TRBJ2-7; d_call: .; v_call: TRBV12-5; cdr3_aa: CASGLRGDEQYF; cdr3_nt: TGTGCTAGTGGTTTGCGGGGCGACGAGCAGTACTTC
clone_size: many; j_call: TRBJ2-1; d_call: .; v_call: TRBV20-1; cdr3_aa: CSAAPHNEQFF; cdr3_nt: TGCAGTGCAGCCCCCCACAATGAGCAGTTCTTC
clone_size: many; j_call: TRBJ2-7; d_call: .; v_call: TRBV4-3; cdr3_aa: CASSYREGDEQYF; cdr3_nt: TGCGCCAGCAGTTACCGGGAAGGGGACGAGCAGTACTTC
clone_size: .; j_call: TRBJ1-5; d_call: .; v_call: TRBV24-1; cdr3_aa: CATSAGRSSNQPQHF; cdr3_nt: TGTGCCACCAGTGCCGGCCGAAGTAGCAATCAGCCCCAGCATTTT
clone_size: few; j_call: TRBJ2-5; d_call: TRBD1; v_call: TRBV7-2; cdr3_aa: CASSAGTGTGGKTQYF; cdr3_nt: TGTGCCAGCAGCGCCGGAACCGGGACAGGGGGAAAGACCCAGTACTTC
clone_size: few; j_call: TRBJ1-6; d_call: .; v_call: TRBV5-6; cdr3_aa: CASSLGEGDFSPLHF; cdr3_nt: TGTGCCAGCAGCTTAGGGGAGGGAGATTTTTCACCCCTCCACTTT
clone_size: few; j_call: TRBJ1-4; d_call: .; v_call: TRBV19; cdr3_aa: CASSREEGGNEKLFF; cdr3_nt: TGTGCCAGTAGTCGGGAGGAGGGGGGAAATGAAAAACTGTTTTTT
clone_size: many; j_call: TRBJ2-5; d_call: .; v_call: TRBV3-1; cdr3_aa: CASSHATGQETQYF; cdr3_nt: TGTGCCAGCAGCCACGCCACAGGGCAAGAGACCCAGTACTTC
clone_size: few; j_call: TRBJ1-1; d_call: TRBD1; v_call: TRBV10-2; cdr3_aa: CASSEKQGASTEAFF; cdr3_nt: TGCGCCAGCAGTGAGAAACAGGGGGCTAGCACTGAAGCTTTCTTT
clone_size: few; j_call: TRBJ1-2; d_call: TRBD1; v_call: TRBV20-1; cdr3_aa: CSAPRDSANYGYTF; cdr3_nt: TGCAGTGCTCCCCGGGACAGCGCAAACTATGGCTACACCTTC
clone_size: many; j_call: TRBJ2-5; d_call: .; v_call: TRBV7-7; cdr3_aa: CASSLGRGVQETQYF; cdr3_nt: TGTGCTAGCAGCTTAGGAAGGGGAGTTCAAGAGACCCAGTACTTC
clone_size: few; j_call: TRBJ1-2; d_call: .; v_call: TRBV19; cdr3_aa: CASSQGHYGYTF; cdr3_nt: TGTGCCAGTAGTCAGGGCCACTATGGCTACACCTTC
clone_size: many; j_call: TRBJ2-7; d_call: .; v_call: TRBV24-1; cdr3_aa: CATSEWGEQYF; cdr3_nt: TGTGCCACCAGTGAGTGGGGCGAGCAGTACTTC
clone_size: few; j_call: TRBJ1-2; d_call: .; v_call: TRBV28; cdr3_aa: CASSLGTDYGYTF; cdr3_nt: TGTGCCAGCAGTCTCGGGACGGACTATGGCTACACCTTC
clone_size: many; j_call: TRBJ2-1; d_call: TRBD2; v_call: TRBV7-9; cdr3_aa: CASSLGGGRYYNEQFF; cdr3_nt: TGTGCCAGCAGCTTAGGGGGCGGGAGGTACTACAATGAGCAGTTCTTC
clone_size: many; j_call: TRBJ1-2; d_call: .; v_call: TRBV7-2; cdr3_aa: CASSPRSHGYTF; cdr3_nt: TGTGCCAGCAGCCCCAGATCCCATGGCTACACCTTC